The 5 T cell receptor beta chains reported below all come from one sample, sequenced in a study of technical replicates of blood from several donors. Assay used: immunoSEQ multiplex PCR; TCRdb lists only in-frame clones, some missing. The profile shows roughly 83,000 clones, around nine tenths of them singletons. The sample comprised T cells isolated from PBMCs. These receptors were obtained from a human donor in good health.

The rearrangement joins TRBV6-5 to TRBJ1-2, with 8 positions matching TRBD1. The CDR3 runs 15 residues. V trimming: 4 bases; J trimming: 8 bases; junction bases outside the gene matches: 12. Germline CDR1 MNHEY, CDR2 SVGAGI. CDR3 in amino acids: CASSSPTGDLGGYTF. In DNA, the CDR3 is TGTGCCAGCAGTTCCCCGACAGGGGATTTAGGCGGCTACACCTTC.

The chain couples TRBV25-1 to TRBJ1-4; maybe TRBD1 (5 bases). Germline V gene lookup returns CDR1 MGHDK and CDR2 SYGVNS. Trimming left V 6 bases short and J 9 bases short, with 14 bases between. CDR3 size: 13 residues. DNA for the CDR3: TGTGCCAGCAGGGCCGGGACTTCGAAAAAACTGTTTTTT. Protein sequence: CASRAGTSKKLFF. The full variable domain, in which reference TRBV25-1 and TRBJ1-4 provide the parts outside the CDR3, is EADIYQTPRYLVIGTGKKITLECSQTMGHDKMYWYQQDPGMELHLIHYSYGVNSTEKGDLSSESTVSRIRTEHFPLTLESARPSHTSQYLCASRAGTSKKLFFGSGTQLSVL.

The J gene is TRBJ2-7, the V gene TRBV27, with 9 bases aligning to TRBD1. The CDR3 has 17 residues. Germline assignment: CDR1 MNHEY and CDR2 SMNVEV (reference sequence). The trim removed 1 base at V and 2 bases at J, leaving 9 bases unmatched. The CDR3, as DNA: TGTGCCAGCAGTTTATGGCCTACCGGGACAGGGCCCTACGAGCAGTACTTC. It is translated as CASSLWPTGTGPYEQYF.

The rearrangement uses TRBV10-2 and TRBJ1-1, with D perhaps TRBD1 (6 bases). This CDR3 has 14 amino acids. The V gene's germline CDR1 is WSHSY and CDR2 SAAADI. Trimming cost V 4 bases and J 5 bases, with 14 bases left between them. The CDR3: CASSAAGAGTEAFF. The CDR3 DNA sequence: TGCGCCAGCAGTGCGGCAGGGGCAGGTACTGAAGCTTTCTTT.

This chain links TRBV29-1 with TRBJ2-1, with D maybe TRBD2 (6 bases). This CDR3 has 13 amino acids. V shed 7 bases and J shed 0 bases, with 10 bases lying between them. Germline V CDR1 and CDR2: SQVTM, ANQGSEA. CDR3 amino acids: CSATGDSYNEQFF. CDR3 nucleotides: TGCAGCGCTACGGGAGACTCCTACAATGAGCAGTTCTTC.